The rows below give T cell receptor beta chains drawn from one sample of a study of T-cell memory formation after mild COVID-19. A single record per CDR3 protein comes from TCRdb applying MiXCR to the 5' RACE reads. The sample holds a few hundred thousand distinct CDR3 sequences, 28% seen once. The sample comprised PBMCs or a T cell subset sorted from them (not recorded which). The receptors were gathered from an adult woman who had mild COVID-19 (a few samples of this study predate the infection). Cell type and time point are not known. The CDR3 runs from the conserved cysteine through the conserved F or W. A D gene is named only where the DNA matches it firmly. Only some rows state a clone size, as once, few, many or a class for expanded clones.

V gene	J gene	D gene	clone size	CDR3 DNA	CDR3 protein
TRBV6-2/TRBV6-3	TRBJ2-7	-	-	TGTGCCAGCAGTTATCAGGCAGGAGGAAGGTACGAGCAGTACTTC	CASSYQAGGRYEQYF
TRBV10-3	TRBJ2-1	-	-	TGTGCCATCAGTGAGTCGGGGGGTGTTGAGCAGTTCTTC	CAISESGGVEQFF
TRBV5-1	TRBJ2-1	-	-	TGCGCCAGCAGCTTCGAGTCAGCCTCCTACAATGAGCAGTTCTTC	CASSFESASYNEQFF
TRBV20-1	TRBJ2-5	TRBD1	few	TGCAGTGCCGTGATACAGGGGGAGACCCAGTACTTC	CSAVIQGETQYF
TRBV7-2	TRBJ2-5	TRBD2	-	TGTGCCAGCAGCTTAGAAGGGACTAGCGGGACTCGGTCCTGGGAGACCCAGTACTTC	CASSLEGTSGTRSWETQYF
TRBV7-6	TRBJ2-1	TRBD1	-	TGTGCCAGCAGCTTAGGGGTCCGGGACAGGGCCGATGAGCAGTTCTTC	CASSLGVRDRADEQFF
TRBV15	TRBJ2-2	-	-	TGTGCCACCAGCAGGAAGGGCAGGGGAGAGACCGGGGAGCTGTTTTTT	CATSRKGRGETGELFF
TRBV5-1	TRBJ2-1	TRBD2	few	TGCGCCAGCAGCTTGGAACTAGCGGGGGGCCTGGATGAGCAGTTCTTC	CASSLELAGGLDEQFF
TRBV12-3/TRBV12-4	TRBJ1-3	-	few	TGTGCCAGCACCCGGGCGGGGCGTGGAAACACCATATATTTT	CASTRAGRGNTIYF
TRBV4-1	TRBJ2-6	-	-	TGCGCCAGCAGCCAGACATACTCTGGGGCCAACGTCCTGACTTTC	CASSQTYSGANVLTF
TRBV9	TRBJ1-1	TRBD1	-	TGTGCCAGCAGCGTATATCAGGGACAGGCAAAGATGAACACTGAAGCTTTCTTT	CASSVYQGQAKMNTEAFF
TRBV4-1	TRBJ2-3	-	many	TGCGCCAGCAGCCAAGATCCTCCCTACCGACGGGATACGCAGTATTTT	CASSQDPPYRRDTQYF
TRBV7-2	TRBJ2-3	-	-	TGTGCCAGCAGCTTAGGAACCCTCACAGATACGCAGTATTTT	CASSLGTLTDTQYF
TRBV5-1	TRBJ2-2	TRBD2	few	TGCGCCACCGCGGGGGAAAATTCGAACACCGGGGAGCTGTTTTTT	CATAGENSNTGELFF
TRBV9	TRBJ1-1	TRBD1	-	TGTGCCAGCAGCGTCACGGGACAGGGTTCGACTGAAGCTTTCTTT	CASSVTGQGSTEAFF
TRBV12-3/TRBV12-4	TRBJ1-1	-	-	TGTGCCAGCAGTTCTCCCCTGAACACTGAAGCTTTCTTT	CASSSPLNTEAFF
TRBV9	TRBJ2-5	TRBD1	-	TGTGCCAGCAGCGCCAAAACAGGGGGCGCCGAGCAAGAGACCCAGTACTTC	CASSAKTGGAEQETQYF
TRBV12-3/TRBV12-4	TRBJ1-1	TRBD1	-	TGTGCCAGCAGTTTAATCGGGGGACAGTTGAACACTGAAGCTTTCTTT	CASSLIGGQLNTEAFF
TRBV18	TRBJ2-7	TRBD1	-	TGTGCCAGCACCTCCGGGACAGGGTACAGTAACGAGCAGTACTTC	CASTSGTGYSNEQYF
TRBV15	TRBJ2-7	-	few	TGTGCCACCAGCAGAGATCGGGCAGCCTACGAGCAGTACTTC	CATSRDRAAYEQYF
TRBV7-6	TRBJ2-2	-	few	TGTGCCAGCAGCTTAGAGACCGGAAGGGTCACCGGGGAGCTGTTTTTT	CASSLETGRVTGELFF
TRBV12-3/TRBV12-4	TRBJ2-1	TRBD2	once	TGTGCCAGCAACCTAGCGGGAGGGCGAGGGGATGAGCAGTTCTTC	CASNLAGGRGDEQFF
TRBV12-3/TRBV12-4	TRBJ1-2	-	-	TGTGCCAGCAGTTTAGAGGAACCCTACCCCTATGGCTACACCTTC	CASSLEEPYPYGYTF
TRBV4-2	TRBJ2-7	-	few	TGTGCCAGCAGCCTTGGACGTAACTCGCCCTACGAGCAGTACTTC	CASSLGRNSPYEQYF